These T cell receptor beta chains were read from a single sample in a study of blood T cell repertoires in COVID-19. TCRdb's copy holds only in-frame clones and misses some; the assay was immunoSEQ multiplex PCR. This sample has approximately 200,000 clones, with more than 75% found just once. Sequenced input: peripheral blood. Receptors originate from a man aged 40-49 years with active or convalescent COVID-19. Both conserved end residues are part of each CDR3. The D gene is left open where the match is weak. Some rows have no size entry. The others give once, few or many, or a class for an expanded clone.

>15|TRBV11-2|once|TRBJ2-1|-
CASSLALSSYNEQFF
TGTGCCAGCAGCTTAGCACTGAGCTCCTACAATGAGCAGTTCTTC
>17|TRBV5-4|-|TRBJ2-3|TRBD2
CASSSLEERGGTDTQYF
TGTGCCAGCAGCTCCCTCGAGGAGCGGGGGGGGACAGATACGCAGTATTTT
>16|TRBV28|-|TRBJ1-1|-
CASSLEARRSDTEAFF
TGTGCCAGCAGTTTAGAAGCGAGGCGGTCAGACACTGAAGCTTTCTTT
>18|TRBV28|-|TRBJ2-1|TRBD2
CASSPLTSGVLSYNEQFF
TGTGCCAGCAGTCCCCTGACTAGCGGGGTACTCTCCTACAATGAGCAGTTCTTC
>15|TRBV4-2|-|TRBJ1-5|TRBD1
CASSHAGTGVQPQHF
TGTGCCAGCAGCCACGCCGGGACAGGGGTTCAGCCCCAGCATTTT
>16|TRBV9|once|TRBJ2-1|TRBD2
CASSVGAGESYNEQFF
TGTGCCAGCAGCGTAGGAGCGGGAGAATCCTACAATGAGCAGTTCTTC
>16|TRBV10-3|-|TRBJ1-5|-
CAISDPRRGSNQPQHF
TGTGCCATCAGTGACCCCCGCAGGGGCAGCAATCAGCCCCAGCATTTT
>15|TRBV30|-|TRBJ1-2|TRBD1
CACSGLVDRAHGYTF
TGTGCCTGCAGCGGACTCGTGGACAGGGCCCATGGCTACACCTTC
>14|TRBV28|-|TRBJ2-7|TRBD2
CASRTGGIAYEQYF
TGTGCCAGCCGCACGGGAGGGATCGCCTACGAGCAGTACTTC
>16|TRBV5-1|-|TRBJ1-2|TRBD1
CASSLTGTGEVGGYTF
TGCGCCAGCAGCTTAACCGGGACAGGGGAAGTCGGAGGCTACACCTTC
>13|TRBV5-1|few|TRBJ1-2|-
CASSPDRSHGYTF
TGCGCCAGCAGTCCTGACAGATCCCATGGCTACACCTTC
>18|TRBV3-1/TRBV3-2|-|TRBJ2-1|TRBD2
CASSQLAGGPSSYNEQFF
TGTGCCAGCAGCCAACTAGCGGGGGGCCCTAGCTCCTACAATGAGCAGTTCTTC
>12|TRBV6-6|-|TRBJ1-1|-
CASSLSGIEAFF
TGTGCCAGCAGTTTATCAGGGATTGAAGCTTTCTTT
>12|TRBV30|-|TRBJ2-5|-
CAWSRDIETQYF
TGTGCCTGGAGCAGAGACATAGAGACCCAGTACTTC
>12|TRBV29-1|-|TRBJ2-3|-
CSKTPHTDTQYF
TGCAGCAAGACTCCGCACACAGATACGCAGTATTTT
>16|TRBV28|-|TRBJ1-2|-
CASRKGRLDQNYGYTF
TGTGCCAGCAGGAAGGGGCGACTAGATCAGAACTATGGCTACACCTTC
>15|TRBV5-1|-|TRBJ1-1|TRBD1
CASRGDRGAFPEAFF
TGCGCCAGCAGAGGGGACAGGGGGGCTTTCCCTGAAGCTTTCTTT
>19|TRBV9|once|TRBJ1-6|-
CASSPSLGGFSSYNSPLHF
TGTGCCAGCAGCCCGTCCTTGGGAGGGTTTTCCTCCTATAATTCACCCCTCCACTTT
>15|TRBV6-5|-|TRBJ1-2|TRBD1
CASSDTHRGLGGYTF
TGTGCCAGCAGCGATACCCACAGGGGGCTCGGGGGCTACACCTTC
>15|TRBV15|-|TRBJ1-2|TRBD1
CATSRFQGADYGYTF
TGTGCCACCAGCAGATTTCAGGGGGCAGACTATGGCTACACCTTC
>14|TRBV28|-|TRBJ1-5|TRBD1
CASSLTGGGQPQHF
TGTGCCAGCAGTCTGACAGGGGGAGGTCAGCCCCAGCATTTT
>17|TRBV27|-|TRBJ2-6|TRBD2
CASSLRLASSGANVLTF
TGTGCCAGCAGTTTAAGACTAGCTAGTTCTGGGGCCAACGTCCTGACTTTC